The entry that follows covers one TCR beta chain sequence. Its antigen remains unknown. The record originates from a study of regulatory T cells in long-lasting Graves disease. Findings and limits, study-wide: Having few samples may have compromised the accuracy.

According to the study, TCR beta libraries were built with iRepertoire HTBI primers and CDR3-region Arm-PCR. A single record per CDR3 protein comes from TCRdb applying MiXCR to the multiplex PCR reads. The table has 350,000 to 500,000 distinct CDR3 sequences, 12% to 15% seen once. CDR1 and CDR2 from the germline V gene are MNHNS and SASEGT. CDR3 size: 16 residues. Trimming at V came to 6 bases and at J to 6 bases, leaving 11 bases not matched to a gene. The sample's time point: newly diagnosed GD, antithyroid drugs for less than 3 months. Following extraction of RNA from PBMCs, that RNA was used to make the TCR library. This same sample was also part of a study on T cells in Graves' hyperthyroidism and ophthalmopathy.

This material consisted of peripheral blood mononuclear cells (PBMCs), taken at new diagnosis, from a patient treated with antithyroid drugs. V gene TRBV6-1 combines with J gene TRBJ2-1, with TRBD2 matching 10 bases. This clonotype was obtained from a woman in her 50s with Graves disease. In DNA form, the CDR3 reads TGTGCCAGCAGCGCCGCCGGGCTAGCGGGAGTCAATGAGCAGTTCTTC. Encoded protein: CASSAAGLAGVNEQFF.